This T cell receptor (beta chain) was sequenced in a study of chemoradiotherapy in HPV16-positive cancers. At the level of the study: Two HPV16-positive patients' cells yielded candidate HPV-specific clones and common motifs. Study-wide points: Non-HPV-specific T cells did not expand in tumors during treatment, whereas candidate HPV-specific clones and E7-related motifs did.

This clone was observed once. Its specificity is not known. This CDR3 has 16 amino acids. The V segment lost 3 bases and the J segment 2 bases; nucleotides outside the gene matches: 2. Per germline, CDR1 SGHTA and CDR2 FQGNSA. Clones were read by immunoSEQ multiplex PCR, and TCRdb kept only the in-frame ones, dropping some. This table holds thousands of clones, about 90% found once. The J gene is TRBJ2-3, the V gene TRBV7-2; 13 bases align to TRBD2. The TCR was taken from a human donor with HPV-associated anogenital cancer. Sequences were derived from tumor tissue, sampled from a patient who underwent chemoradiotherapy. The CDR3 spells CASSFGLAGATDTQYF. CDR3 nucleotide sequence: TGTGCCAGCAGCTTCGGACTAGCGGGAGCCACAGATACGCAGTATTTT.